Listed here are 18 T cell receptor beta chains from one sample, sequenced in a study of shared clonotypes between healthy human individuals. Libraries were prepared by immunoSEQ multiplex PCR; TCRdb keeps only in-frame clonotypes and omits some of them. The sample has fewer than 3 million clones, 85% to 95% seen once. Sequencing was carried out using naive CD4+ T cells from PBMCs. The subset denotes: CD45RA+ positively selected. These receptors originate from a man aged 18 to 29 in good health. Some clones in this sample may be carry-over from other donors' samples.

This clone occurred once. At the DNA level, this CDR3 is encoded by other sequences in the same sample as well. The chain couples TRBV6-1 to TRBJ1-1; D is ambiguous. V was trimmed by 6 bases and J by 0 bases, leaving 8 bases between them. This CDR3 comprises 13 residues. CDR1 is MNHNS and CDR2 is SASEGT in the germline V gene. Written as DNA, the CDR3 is TGTGCCAGCAGACTACATTTGAACACTGAAGCTTTCTTT. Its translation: CASRLHLNTEAFF.

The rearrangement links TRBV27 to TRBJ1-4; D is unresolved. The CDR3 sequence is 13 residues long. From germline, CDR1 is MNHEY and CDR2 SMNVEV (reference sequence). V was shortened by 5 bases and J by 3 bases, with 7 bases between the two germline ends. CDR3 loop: CASSKRSNEKLFF. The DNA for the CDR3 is TGTGCCAGCAGTAAACGGTCTAATGAAAAACTGTTTTTT.

The CDR3 loop reads CAWALLGSSYNEQFF. For the CDR3, the DNA is TGTGCCTGGGCGCTTCTGGGGAGCTCCTACAATGAGCAGTTCTTC. The chain couples TRBV30 to TRBJ2-1; tentatively, D is TRBD2 (5 bases). The V end lost 5 bases, the J end lost 0 bases, and 14 bases lay between the germline ends. The CDR3 runs 15 residues. Germline V gene lookup returns CDR1 GTSNPN and CDR2 SVGIG (reference sequence).

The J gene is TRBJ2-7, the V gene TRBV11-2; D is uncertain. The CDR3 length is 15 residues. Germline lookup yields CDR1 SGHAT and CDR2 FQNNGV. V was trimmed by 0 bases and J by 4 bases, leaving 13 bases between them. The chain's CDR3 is CASSLDLETSYEQYF. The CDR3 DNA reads TGTGCCAGCAGCTTAGATCTAGAAACATCATACGAGCAGTACTTC.

The CDR3 bases are TGTGCCAGCAGCTTGACCAGCGAGTCCTACGAGCAGTACTTC. As protein: CASSLTSESYEQYF. This chain connects TRBV5-5 to TRBJ2-7, with D unclear. V was clipped by 1 base and J by 1 base, with 9 bases between them. Germline values: CDR1 SGHKS, CDR2 YYEKEE (reference sequence). This CDR3 contains 14 residues.

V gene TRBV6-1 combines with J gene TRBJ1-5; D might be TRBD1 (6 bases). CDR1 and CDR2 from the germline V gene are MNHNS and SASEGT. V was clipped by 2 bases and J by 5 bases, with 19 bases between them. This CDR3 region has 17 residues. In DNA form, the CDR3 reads TGTGCCAGCAGTGAACCGATTCTACAGGGAACGGATCAGCCCCAGCATTTT. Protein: CASSEPILQGTDQPQHF.

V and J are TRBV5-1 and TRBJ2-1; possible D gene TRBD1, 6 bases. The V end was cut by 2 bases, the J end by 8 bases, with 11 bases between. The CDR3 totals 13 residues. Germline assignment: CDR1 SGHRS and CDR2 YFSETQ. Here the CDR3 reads CASSLQGFDEQFF. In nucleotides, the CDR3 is TGCGCCAGCAGCTTACAGGGTTTCGATGAGCAGTTCTTC.

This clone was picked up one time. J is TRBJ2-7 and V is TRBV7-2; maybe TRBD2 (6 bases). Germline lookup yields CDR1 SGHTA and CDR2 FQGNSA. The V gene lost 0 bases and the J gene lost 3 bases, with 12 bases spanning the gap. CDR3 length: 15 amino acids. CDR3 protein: CASSLAVGGIYEQYF. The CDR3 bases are TGTGCCAGCAGCTTAGCGGTTGGAGGGATCTACGAGCAGTACTTC.

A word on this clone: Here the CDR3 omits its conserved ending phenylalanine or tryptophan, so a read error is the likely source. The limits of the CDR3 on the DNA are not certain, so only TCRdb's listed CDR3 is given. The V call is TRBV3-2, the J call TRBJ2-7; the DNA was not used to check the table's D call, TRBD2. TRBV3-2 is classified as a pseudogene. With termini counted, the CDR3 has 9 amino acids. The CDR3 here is CASSQDLPP.

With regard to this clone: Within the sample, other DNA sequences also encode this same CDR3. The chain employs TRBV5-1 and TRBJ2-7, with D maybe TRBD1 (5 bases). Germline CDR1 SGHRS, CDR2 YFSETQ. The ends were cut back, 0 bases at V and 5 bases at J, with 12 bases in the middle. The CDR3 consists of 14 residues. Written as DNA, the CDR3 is TGCGCCAGCAGCTTGGGGCAGGGTACCGACGAGCAGTACTTC. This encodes CASSLGQGTDEQYF.

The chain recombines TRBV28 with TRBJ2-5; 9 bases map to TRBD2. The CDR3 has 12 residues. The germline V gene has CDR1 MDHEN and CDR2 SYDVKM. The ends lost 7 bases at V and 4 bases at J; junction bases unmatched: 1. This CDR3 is CASKTSGETQYF. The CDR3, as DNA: TGTGCCAGCAAGACTAGCGGAGAGACCCAGTACTTC.

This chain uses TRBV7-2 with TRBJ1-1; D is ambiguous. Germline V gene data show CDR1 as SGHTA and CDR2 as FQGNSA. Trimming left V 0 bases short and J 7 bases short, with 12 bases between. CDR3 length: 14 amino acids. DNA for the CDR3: TGTGCCAGCAGCTTAGCCCATGGGCGGTTTGAAGCTTTCTTT. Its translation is CASSLAHGRFEAFF. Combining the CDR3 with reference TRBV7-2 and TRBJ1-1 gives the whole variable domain GAGVSQSPSNKVTEKGKDVELRCDPISGHTALYWYRQSLGQGLEFLIYFQGNSAPDKSGLPSDRFSAERTGGSVSTLTIQRTQQEDSAVYLCASSLAHGRFEAFFGQGTRLTVV.

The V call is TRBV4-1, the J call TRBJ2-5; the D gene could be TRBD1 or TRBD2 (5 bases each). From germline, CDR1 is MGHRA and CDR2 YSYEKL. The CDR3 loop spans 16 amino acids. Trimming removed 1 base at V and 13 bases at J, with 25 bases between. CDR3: CASSQVRGDSPRDRYF. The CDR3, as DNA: TGCGCCAGCAGCCAAGTCCGGGGCGACTCCCCAAGAGACCGGTACTTC.

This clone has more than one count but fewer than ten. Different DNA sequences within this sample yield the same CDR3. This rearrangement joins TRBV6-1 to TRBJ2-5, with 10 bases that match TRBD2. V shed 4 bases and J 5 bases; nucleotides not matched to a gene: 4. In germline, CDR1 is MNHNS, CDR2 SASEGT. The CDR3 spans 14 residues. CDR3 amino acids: CASSGAGGRETQYF. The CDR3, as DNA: TGTGCCAGCAGTGGAGCGGGAGGGAGGGAGACCCAGTACTTC.

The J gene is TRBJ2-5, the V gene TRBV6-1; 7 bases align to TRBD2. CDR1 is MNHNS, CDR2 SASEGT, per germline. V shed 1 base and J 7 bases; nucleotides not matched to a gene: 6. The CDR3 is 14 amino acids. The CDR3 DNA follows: TGTGCCAGCAGTGAAGGGGAGGGGCTGGGGACCCAGTACTTC. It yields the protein CASSEGEGLGTQYF.

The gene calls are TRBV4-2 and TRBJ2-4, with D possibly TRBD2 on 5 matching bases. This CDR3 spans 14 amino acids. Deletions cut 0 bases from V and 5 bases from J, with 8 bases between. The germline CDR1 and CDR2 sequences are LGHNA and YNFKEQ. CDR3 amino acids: CASSQDPAENIQYF. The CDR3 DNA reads TGTGCCAGCAGCCAAGACCCAGCGGAAAACATTCAGTACTTC.

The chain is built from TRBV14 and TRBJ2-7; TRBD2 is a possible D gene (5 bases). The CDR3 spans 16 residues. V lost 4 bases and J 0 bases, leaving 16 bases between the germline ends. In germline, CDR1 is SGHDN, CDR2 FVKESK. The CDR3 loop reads CASSRVGSPSSYEQYF. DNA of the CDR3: TGTGCCAGCAGCCGCGTGGGGAGCCCGAGCTCCTACGAGCAGTACTTC.

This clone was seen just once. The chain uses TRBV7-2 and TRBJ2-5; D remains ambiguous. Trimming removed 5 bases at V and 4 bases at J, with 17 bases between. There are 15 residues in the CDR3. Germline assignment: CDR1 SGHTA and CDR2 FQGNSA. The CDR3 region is CASSPATTRAETQYF. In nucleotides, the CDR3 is TGTGCCAGCAGCCCGGCGACGACACGGGCAGAGACCCAGTACTTC. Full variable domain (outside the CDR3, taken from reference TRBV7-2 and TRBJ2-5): GAGVSQSPSNKVTEKGKDVELRCDPISGHTALYWYRQSLGQGLEFLIYFQGNSAPDKSGLPSDRFSAERTGGSVSTLTIQRTQQEDSAVYLCASSPATTRAETQYFGPGTRLLVL.